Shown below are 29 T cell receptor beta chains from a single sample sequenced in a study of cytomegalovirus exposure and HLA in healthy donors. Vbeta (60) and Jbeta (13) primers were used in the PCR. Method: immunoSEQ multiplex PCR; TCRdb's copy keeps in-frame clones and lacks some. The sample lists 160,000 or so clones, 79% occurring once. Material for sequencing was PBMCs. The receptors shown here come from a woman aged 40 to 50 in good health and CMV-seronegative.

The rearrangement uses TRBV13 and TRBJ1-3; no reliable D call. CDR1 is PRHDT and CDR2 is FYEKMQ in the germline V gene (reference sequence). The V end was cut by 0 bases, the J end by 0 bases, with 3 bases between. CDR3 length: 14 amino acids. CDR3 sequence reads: CASSLGHSGNTIYF. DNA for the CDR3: TGTGCCAGCAGCTTAGGCCACTCTGGAAACACCATATATTTT. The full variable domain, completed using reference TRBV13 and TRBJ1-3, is AAGVIQSPRHLIKEKRETATLKCYPIPRHDTVYWYQQGPGQDPQFLISFYEKMQSDKGSIPDRFSAQQFSDYHSELNMSSLELGDSALYFCASSLGHSGNTIYFGEGSWLTVV.

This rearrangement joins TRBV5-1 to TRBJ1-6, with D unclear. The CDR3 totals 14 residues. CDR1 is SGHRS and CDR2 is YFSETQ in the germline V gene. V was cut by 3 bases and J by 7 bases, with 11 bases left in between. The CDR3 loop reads CASSSSQKNSPLHF. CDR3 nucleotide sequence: TGCGCCAGCAGCTCCTCACAGAAAAATTCACCCCTCCACTTT. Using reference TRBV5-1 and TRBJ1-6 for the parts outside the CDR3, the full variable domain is KAGVTQTPRYLIKTRGQQVTLSCSPISGHRSVSWYQQTPGQGLQFLFEYFSETQRNKGNFPGRFSGRQFSNSRSEMNVSTLELGDSALYLCASSSSQKNSPLHFGNGTRLTVT.

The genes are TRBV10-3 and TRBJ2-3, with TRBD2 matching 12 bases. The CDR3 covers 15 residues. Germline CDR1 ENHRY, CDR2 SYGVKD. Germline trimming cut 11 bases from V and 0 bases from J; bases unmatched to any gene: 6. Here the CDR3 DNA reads TGTGCCGCATGGACTAGCGGGACTAGCACAGATACGCAGTATTTT. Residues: CAAWTSGTSTDTQYF.

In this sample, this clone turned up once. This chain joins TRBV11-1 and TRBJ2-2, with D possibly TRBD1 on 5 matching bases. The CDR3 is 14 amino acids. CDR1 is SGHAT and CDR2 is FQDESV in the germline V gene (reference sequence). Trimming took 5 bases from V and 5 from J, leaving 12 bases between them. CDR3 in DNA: TGTGCCAGCAGCCACCTTGGGGCTACCGGGGAGCTGTTTTTT. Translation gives CASSHLGATGELFF. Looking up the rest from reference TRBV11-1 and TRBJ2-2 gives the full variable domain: EAEVAQSPRYKITEKSQAVAFWCDPISGHATLYWYRQILGQGPELLVQFQDESVVDDSQLPKDRFSAERLKGVDSTLKIQPAELGDSAMYLCASSHLGATGELFFGEGSRLTVL.

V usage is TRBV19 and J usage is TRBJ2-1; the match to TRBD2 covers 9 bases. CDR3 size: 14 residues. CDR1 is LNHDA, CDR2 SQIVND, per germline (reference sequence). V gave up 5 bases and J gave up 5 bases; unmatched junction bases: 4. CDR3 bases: TGTGCCAGTAGTTGGCTAGCGGGAAACAATGAGCAGTTCTTC. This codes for CASSWLAGNNEQFF.

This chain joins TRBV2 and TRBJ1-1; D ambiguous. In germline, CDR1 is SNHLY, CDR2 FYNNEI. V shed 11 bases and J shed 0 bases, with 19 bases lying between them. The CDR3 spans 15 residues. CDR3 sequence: CAGRLGDLMNTEAFF. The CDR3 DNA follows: TGTGCCGGAAGGTTGGGCGATCTCATGAACACTGAAGCTTTCTTT.

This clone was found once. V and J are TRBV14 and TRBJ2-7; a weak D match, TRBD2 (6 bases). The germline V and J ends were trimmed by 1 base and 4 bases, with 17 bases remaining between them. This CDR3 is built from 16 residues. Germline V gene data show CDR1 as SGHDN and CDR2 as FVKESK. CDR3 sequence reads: CASSQAPPGSVYEQYF. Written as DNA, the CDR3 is TGTGCCAGCAGCCAAGCCCCCCCCGGGAGTGTGTACGAGCAGTACTTC.

CDR3 region: CASSGTTSGSTNEQFF. The CDR3 DNA follows: TGTGCCAGCAGCGGGACGACTAGCGGGAGTACCAATGAGCAGTTCTTC. The chain joins TRBV9 to TRBJ2-1; 12 bases map to TRBD2. The V and J ends lost 3 bases and 6 bases, in that order; junction bases with no gene match: 7. CDR3 length: 16 residues. Germline V lookup: CDR1 SGDLS, CDR2 YYNGEE. The full variable domain, completed using reference TRBV9 and TRBJ2-1, is DSGVTQTPKHLITATGQRVTLRCSPRSGDLSVYWYQQSLDQGLQFLIQYYNGEERAKGNILERFSAQQFPDLHSELNLSSLELGDSALYFCASSGTTSGSTNEQFFGPGTRLTVL.

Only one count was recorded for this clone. CDR3 sequence (DNA): TGTGCCAGCAGTTTATCGCCCGGACAGGCCCGCTACGAGCAGTACTTC. It codes for CASSLSPGQARYEQYF. This chain connects TRBV27 to TRBJ2-7, with 7 bases matching TRBD1. The CDR3 is 16 amino acids. V was pared by 0 bases and J by 3 bases, with 8 bases of the junction left unmatched. The germline V gene encodes CDR1 MNHEY and CDR2 SMNVEV (reference sequence).

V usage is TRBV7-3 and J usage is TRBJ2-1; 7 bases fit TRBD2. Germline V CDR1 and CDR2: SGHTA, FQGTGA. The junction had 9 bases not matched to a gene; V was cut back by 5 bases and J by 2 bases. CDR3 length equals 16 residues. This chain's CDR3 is CASSPLAARTYNEQFF. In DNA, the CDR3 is TGTGCCAGCAGCCCCCTAGCGGCAAGAACCTACAATGAGCAGTTCTTC.

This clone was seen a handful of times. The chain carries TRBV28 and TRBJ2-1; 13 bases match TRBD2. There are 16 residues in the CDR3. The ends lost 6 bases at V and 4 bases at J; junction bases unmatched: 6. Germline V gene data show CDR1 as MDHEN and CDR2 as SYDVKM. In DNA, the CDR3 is TGTGCCAGCAGGCCAACTAGCGGGAGGGTTTACAATGAGCAGTTCTTC. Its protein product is CASRPTSGRVYNEQFF.

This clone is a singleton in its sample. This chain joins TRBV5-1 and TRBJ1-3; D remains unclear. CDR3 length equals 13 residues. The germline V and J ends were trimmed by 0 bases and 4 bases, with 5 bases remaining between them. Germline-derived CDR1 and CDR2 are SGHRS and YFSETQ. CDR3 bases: TGCGCCAGCAGCTTGGCCGGGGGAAACACCATATATTTT. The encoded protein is CASSLAGGNTIYF. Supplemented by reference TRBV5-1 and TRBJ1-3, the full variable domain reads KAGVTQTPRYLIKTRGQQVTLSCSPISGHRSVSWYQQTPGQGLQFLFEYFSETQRNKGNFPGRFSGRQFSNSRSEMNVSTLELGDSALYLCASSLAGGNTIYFGEGSWLTVV.

The CDR3 coding sequence is TGTGCCAGCAGTTCCGGGACAGGCCAAAATCAGCCCCAGCATTTT. Residues: CASSSGTGQNQPQHF. This sequence joins TRBV6-1 and TRBJ1-5; 8 nucleotides agree with TRBD1. Germline CDR1 and CDR2: MNHNS and SASEGT. V lost 5 bases, J lost 4 bases, and 7 bases stayed unmatched. CDR3 length equals 15 residues.

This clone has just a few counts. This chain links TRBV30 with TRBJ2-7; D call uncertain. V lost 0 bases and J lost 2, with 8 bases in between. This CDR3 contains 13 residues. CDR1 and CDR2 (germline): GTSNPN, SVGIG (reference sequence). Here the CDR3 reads CAWSVNGPYEQYF. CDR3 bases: TGTGCCTGGAGTGTTAACGGTCCCTACGAGCAGTACTTC.

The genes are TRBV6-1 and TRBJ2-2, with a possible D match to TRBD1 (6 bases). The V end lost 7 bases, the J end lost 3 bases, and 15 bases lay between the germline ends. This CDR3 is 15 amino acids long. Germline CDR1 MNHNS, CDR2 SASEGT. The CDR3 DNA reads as TGTGCCAGCACCGACCCCAGGGGTCACACCGGGGAGCTGTTTTTT. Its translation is CASTDPRGHTGELFF.

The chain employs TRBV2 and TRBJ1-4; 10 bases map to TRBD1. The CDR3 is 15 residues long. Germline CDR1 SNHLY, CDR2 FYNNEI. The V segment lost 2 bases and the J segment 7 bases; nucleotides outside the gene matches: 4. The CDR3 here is CASSELGTGVEKLFF. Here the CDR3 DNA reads TGTGCCAGCAGTGAACTTGGGACAGGGGTTGAAAAACTGTTTTTT. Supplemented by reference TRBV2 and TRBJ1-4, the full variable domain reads EPEVTQTPSHQVTQMGQEVILRCVPISNHLYFYWYRQILGQKVEFLVSFYNNEISEKSEIFDDQFSVERPDGSNFTLKIRSTKLEDSAMYFCASSELGTGVEKLFFGSGTQLSVL.

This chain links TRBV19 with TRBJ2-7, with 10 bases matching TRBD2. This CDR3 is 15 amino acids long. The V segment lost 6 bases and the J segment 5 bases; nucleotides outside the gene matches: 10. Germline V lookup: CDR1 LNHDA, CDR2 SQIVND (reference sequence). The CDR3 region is CASSQLAGRGDEQYF. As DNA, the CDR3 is TGTGCCAGTAGCCAACTAGCGGGAAGGGGGGACGAGCAGTACTTC.

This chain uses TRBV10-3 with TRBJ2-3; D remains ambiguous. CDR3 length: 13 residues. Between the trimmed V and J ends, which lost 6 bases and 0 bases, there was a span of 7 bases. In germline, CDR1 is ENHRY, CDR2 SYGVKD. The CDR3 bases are TGTGCCATCAGGCTACAGAGCACAGATACGCAGTATTTT. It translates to CAIRLQSTDTQYF.

The CDR3 region is CASSPPGRNTGELFF. Here the CDR3 DNA reads TGTGCCAGCAGTCCACCAGGCAGGAACACCGGGGAGCTGTTTTTT. The chain has TRBV27 and TRBJ2-2; unclear D gene. Germline CDR1 MNHEY, CDR2 SMNVEV (reference sequence). The CDR3 extends over 15 amino acids. V was cut by 5 bases and J by 1 base, with 11 bases left in between.

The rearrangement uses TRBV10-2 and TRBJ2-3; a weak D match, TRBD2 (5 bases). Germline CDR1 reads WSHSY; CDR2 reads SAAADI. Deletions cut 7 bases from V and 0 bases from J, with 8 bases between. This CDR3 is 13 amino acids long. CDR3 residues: CASTLASTDTQYF. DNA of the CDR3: TGCGCCAGCACTCTAGCAAGCACAGATACGCAGTATTTT.

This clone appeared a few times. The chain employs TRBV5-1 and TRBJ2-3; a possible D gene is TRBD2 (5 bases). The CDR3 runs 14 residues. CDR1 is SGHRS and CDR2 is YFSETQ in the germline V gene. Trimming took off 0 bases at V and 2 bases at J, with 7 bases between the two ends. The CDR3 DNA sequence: TGCGCCAGCAGCTTGGTCGGGGTCACAGATACGCAGTATTTT. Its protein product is CASSLVGVTDTQYF.

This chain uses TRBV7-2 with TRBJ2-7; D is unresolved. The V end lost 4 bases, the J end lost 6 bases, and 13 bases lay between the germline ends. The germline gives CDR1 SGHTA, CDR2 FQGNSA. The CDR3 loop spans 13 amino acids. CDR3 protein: CASSSLTSGEQYF. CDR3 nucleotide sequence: TGTGCCAGCAGCTCGTTGACCTCGGGCGAGCAGTACTTC.

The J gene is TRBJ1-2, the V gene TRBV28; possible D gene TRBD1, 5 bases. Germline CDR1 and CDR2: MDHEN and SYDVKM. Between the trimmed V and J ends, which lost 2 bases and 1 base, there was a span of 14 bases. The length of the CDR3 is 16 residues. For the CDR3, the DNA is TGTGCCAGCAGTTTAAGTCGTGCAGGGAATAACTATGGCTACACCTTC. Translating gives CASSLSRAGNNYGYTF.

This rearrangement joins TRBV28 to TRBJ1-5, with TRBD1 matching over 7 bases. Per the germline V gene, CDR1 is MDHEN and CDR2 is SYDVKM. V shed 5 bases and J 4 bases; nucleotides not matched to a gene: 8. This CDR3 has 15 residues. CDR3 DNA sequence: TGTGCCAGCAGTCCTACAGGGGTTTGGAATCAGCCCCAGCATTTT. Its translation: CASSPTGVWNQPQHF.

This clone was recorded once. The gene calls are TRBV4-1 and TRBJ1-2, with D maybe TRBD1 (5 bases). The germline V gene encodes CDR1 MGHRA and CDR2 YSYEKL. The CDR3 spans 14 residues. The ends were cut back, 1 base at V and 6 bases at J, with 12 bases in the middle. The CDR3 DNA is TGCGCCAGCAGCCAAGCCGGGGGGTGGGATGGCTACACCTTC. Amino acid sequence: CASSQAGGWDGYTF.

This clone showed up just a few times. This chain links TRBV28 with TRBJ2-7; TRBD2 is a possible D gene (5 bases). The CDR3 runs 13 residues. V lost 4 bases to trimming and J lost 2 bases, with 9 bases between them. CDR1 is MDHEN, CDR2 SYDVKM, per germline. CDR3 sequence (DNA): TGTGCCAGCAGTTACCGGGGTACCTACGAGCAGTACTTC. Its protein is CASSYRGTYEQYF.

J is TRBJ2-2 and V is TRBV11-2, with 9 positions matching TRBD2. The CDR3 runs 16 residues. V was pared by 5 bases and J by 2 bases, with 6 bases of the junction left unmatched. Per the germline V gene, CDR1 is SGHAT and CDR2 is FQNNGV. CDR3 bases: TGTGCCAGCAGCACCATAGCGGGGGAAAACACCGGGGAGCTGTTTTTT. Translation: CASSTIAGENTGELFF.

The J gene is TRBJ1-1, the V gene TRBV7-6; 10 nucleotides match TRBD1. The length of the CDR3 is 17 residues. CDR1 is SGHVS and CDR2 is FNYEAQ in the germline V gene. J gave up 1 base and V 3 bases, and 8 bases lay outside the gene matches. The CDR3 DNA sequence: TGTGCCAGCAGCTTCCCGAAGGGGACAGGGGAGAACACTGAAGCTTTCTTT. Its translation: CASSFPKGTGENTEAFF.

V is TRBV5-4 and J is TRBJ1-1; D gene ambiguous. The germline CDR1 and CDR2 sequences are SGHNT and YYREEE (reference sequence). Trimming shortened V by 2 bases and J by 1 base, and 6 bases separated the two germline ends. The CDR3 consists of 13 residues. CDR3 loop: CASSLSQNTEAFF. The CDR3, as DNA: TGTGCCAGCAGCTTAAGCCAGAACACTGAAGCTTTCTTT.